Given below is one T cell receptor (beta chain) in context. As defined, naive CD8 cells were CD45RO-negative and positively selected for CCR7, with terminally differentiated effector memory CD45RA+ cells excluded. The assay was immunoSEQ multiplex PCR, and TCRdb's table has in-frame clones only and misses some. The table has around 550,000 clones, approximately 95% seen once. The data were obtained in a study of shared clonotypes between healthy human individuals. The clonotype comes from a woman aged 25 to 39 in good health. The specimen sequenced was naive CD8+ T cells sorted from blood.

CDR3 sequence (DNA): TGTGCCAGCAGTTTAGGGACGAGACGTTCGGAGACCCAGTACTTC. Residues: CASSLGTRRSETQYF. The V call is TRBV28, the J call TRBJ2-5, with D perhaps TRBD1 or TRBD2 (5 bases each). The CDR3 has 15 amino acids. Germline CDR1 is MDHEN and CDR2 is SYDVKM. Deletions cut 2 bases from V and 5 bases from J, with 15 bases between.